This is a list of T cell receptor beta chains from one sample in a study of blood T cells in healthy people across ages. TCRdb recomputed calls from the 5' RACE reads with MiXCR, one row per CDR3 protein. The sample includes about 1.1 million distinct CDR3 sequences, roughly two fifths of them seen just once. Source material: blood. These receptors came from a man aged 18 to 29 in good health. Each CDR3 is given with its conserved first and last residue. The D gene is left open where the match is weak. Some rows have no size entry. The others give once, few or many, or a class for an expanded clone.

D gene,V gene,clone size,J gene,CDR3 DNA,CDR3 protein
TRBD1,TRBV4-1,-,TRBJ1-2,TGCGCCAGCAGCCAAGTGACAGGGGATGGTAATGGCTACACCTTC,CASSQVTGDGNGYTF
-,TRBV27,-,TRBJ2-1,TGTGCCAGTGCCCGGGGGCCCTCCAATGAGCAGTTCTTC,CASARGPSNEQFF
-,TRBV4-1,-,TRBJ2-4,TGCGCCAGCAGCCCCATCTTACACAAAGCCAAAAACATTCAGTACTTC,CASSPILHKAKNIQYF
-,TRBV6-6,-,TRBJ2-7,TGTGCCAGCAGTCCCGAGTCCTACAATGAGCAGTACTTC,CASSPESYNEQYF
TRBD1,TRBV7-3,-,TRBJ1-2,TGTGCCAGCAGCTTAATGCCGCCGGGACAGGCTATCTATGGCTACACCTTC,CASSLMPPGQAIYGYTF
TRBD2,TRBV19,-,TRBJ2-7,TGTGCCAGTAGACCCAGCGGGGAAGACTACGAGCAGTACTTC,CASRPSGEDYEQYF
TRBD1,TRBV7-9,-,TRBJ2-1,TGTGCCAGCAGCTTACTTCCCCAGCGACAGGGTGAAAATGAGCAGTTCTTC,CASSLLPQRQGENEQFF
-,TRBV6-2/TRBV6-3,few,TRBJ2-1,TGTGCCAGCAGCCTGGGGACGATATCGGACGGTGAGCAGTTCTTC,CASSLGTISDGEQFF
-,TRBV6-1,-,TRBJ2-3,TGTGCCAGCAGTGAAGTCGGAACCGATACGCAGTATTTT,CASSEVGTDTQYF
-,TRBV10-3,once,TRBJ2-5,TGTGCCATCAGTGGCGAAGGGGGGCTGGAGACCCAGTACTTC,CAISGEGGLETQYF
-,TRBV7-8,few,TRBJ2-5,TGTGCCAGCAGCTTAACAGGCAGGGCCGGAGAGACCCAGTACTTC,CASSLTGRAGETQYF
TRBD1,TRBV29-1,few,TRBJ1-4,TGCAGCGTTGCCCGGGACAGGGTGGCGTCTAATGAAAAACTGTTTTTT,CSVARDRVASNEKLFF
-,TRBV20-1,-,TRBJ2-3,TGCAGTGCTGCCGAAACAGGGTTTCCAGATACGCAGTATTTT,CSAAETGFPDTQYF
-,TRBV6-2/TRBV6-3,few,TRBJ1-5,TGTGCCAGCAGTTACTCGTGGGGAAGGGATCAGCCCCAGCATTTT,CASSYSWGRDQPQHF
-,TRBV5-1,many,TRBJ2-1,TGCGCCAGCACCTCTTACACAAGCTCCTACAATGAGCAGTTCTTC,CASTSYTSSYNEQFF
-,TRBV25-1,once,TRBJ1-1,TGTGCCAGCAGTGAATTAGGGATCGCTTTCTTT,CASSELGIAFF
-,TRBV6-5,-,TRBJ1-4,TGTGCCAGCAGGAGCAGAGGGCCTAATGAAAAACTGTTTTTT,CASRSRGPNEKLFF
-,TRBV7-2,-,TRBJ2-5,TGTGCCAGCAGCTTAGGTCTCAGGGGCAATGAGCAGTACTTC,CASSLGLRGNEQYF
TRBD2,TRBV6-2/TRBV6-3,-,TRBJ2-5,TGTGCCAGCAGGGCCGGGACTAGCTACAAAAGCGGGGAGACCCAGTACTTC,CASRAGTSYKSGETQYF
-,TRBV13,few,TRBJ2-3,TGTGCCAGCAGCAGCACAACTCAGGGACGAGGCACAGATACGCAGTATTTT,CASSSTTQGRGTDTQYF
-,TRBV20-1,-,TRBJ1-4,TGCAGTGGTCTAGGGGTGGATAGCGAAAAACTGTTTTTT,CSGLGVDSEKLFF
TRBD1,TRBV29-1,-,TRBJ1-1,TGCAGCGCCGGTGGGTCCGGGACAGGGGGAGATCGCGGCACTGAAGCTTTCTTT,CSAGGSGTGGDRGTEAFF
-,TRBV11-1,-,TRBJ1-1,TGTGCCAGCAGCCCACTGACCGGGGGCGCTGAAGCTTTCTTT,CASSPLTGGAEAFF
-,TRBV12-3/TRBV12-4,few,TRBJ1-1,TGTGCCAGCAAGGTCGGAGGCCCTGAAGCTTTCTTT,CASKVGGPEAFF
TRBD1,TRBV12-3/TRBV12-4,-,TRBJ2-1,TGTGCCAGCAGTTTCCTGGGACAGGGGGACTACAATGAGCAGTTCTTC,CASSFLGQGDYNEQFF
-,TRBV25-1,-,TRBJ2-1,TGTGCCAGCAGTGACTCAGGGGGGCCCGGCTACAATGAGCAGTTCTTC,CASSDSGGPGYNEQFF
TRBD2,TRBV9,-,TRBJ2-7,TGTGCCCGCAGCGAGAGCGGGACTAGCGGAGTTTACGAGCAGTACTTC,CARSESGTSGVYEQYF
-,TRBV6-5,-,TRBJ2-7,TGTGCCAGCAGTCCCCCAGGAGGCGAGCAGTACTTC,CASSPPGGEQYF
-,TRBV20-1,-,TRBJ2-2,TGCAGTACTAGAGATCAGGGCGGGGAGCTGTTTTTT,CSTRDQGGELFF
TRBD1,TRBV2,once,TRBJ1-5,TGTGCCAGCAGTGCGCAGGGGGCGAGCAATCAGTCCCAGCATTTT,CASSAQGASNQSQHF
-,TRBV20-1,few,TRBJ2-1,TGCAGTGCTAGGGGTCGGGGGGCGAGGAATGAGCAGTTCTTC,CSARGRGARNEQFF
TRBD2,TRBV12-3/TRBV12-4,-,TRBJ2-3,TGTGCCAGCAGCACTAGCGGGGCCTTAGATACGCAGTATTTT,CASSTSGALDTQYF
-,TRBV2,-,TRBJ2-1,TGTGCCAGTGGGAATTCCTACAATGAGCAGTTCTTC,CASGNSYNEQFF
-,TRBV27,few,TRBJ2-1,TGTGCCAGCAGCCCAGCCCCCTACAATGAGCAGTTCTTC,CASSPAPYNEQFF
TRBD2,TRBV5-1,-,TRBJ2-3,TGCGCCAGCAGCCCCGGGACTAGCGGGGGAGCTCTTGCCACAGATACGCAGTATTTT,CASSPGTSGGALATDTQYF
TRBD1,TRBV5-1,few,TRBJ1-2,TGCGCCAGCAGCTTGGACTCCCAGGGGGTCTATGGCTACACCTTC,CASSLDSQGVYGYTF
TRBD1,TRBV4-2,-,TRBJ2-7,TGTGCCAGCAGCCAAGAGGCAGGGACAGGGACCCACGAGCAGTACTTC,CASSQEAGTGTHEQYF
-,TRBV12-3/TRBV12-4,-,TRBJ2-7,TGTGCCAGCAGTTTCGGCAGGGAGATTTCAGTCGGCTACGAGCAGTACTTC,CASSFGREISVGYEQYF
-,TRBV10-3,-,TRBJ2-1,TGTGCCATCAAGCAGAGAACTACCTACAATGAGCAGTTCTTC,CAIKQRTTYNEQFF
-,TRBV5-5,-,TRBJ1-5,TGTGCCAGCAGCTTCGACGGGCTAGGTCAGCCCCAGCATTTT,CASSFDGLGQPQHF
TRBD1,TRBV28,-,TRBJ1-5,TGTGCCAGCATCTTTGAGGACAGGGGCAATCAGCCCCAGCATTTT,CASIFEDRGNQPQHF
-,TRBV2,few,TRBJ1-4,TGTGCCAGCAGAAAGGGTCAGACGTCCAATGAAAAACTGTTTTTT,CASRKGQTSNEKLFF
-,TRBV6-6,few,TRBJ1-4,TGTGCCAGCAGTGAGGAGGGGTATGAAAAACTGTTTTTT,CASSEEGYEKLFF
-,TRBV29-1,-,TRBJ2-2,TGCAGCGTTGTGCCGGTAAACACCGGGGAGTTGTTTTTT,CSVVPVNTGELFF
-,TRBV20-1,-,TRBJ2-7,TGCAGTGCTCCTCCCCCCACCCCCAGGACCAATGAGCAGTACTTC,CSAPPPTPRTNEQYF
-,TRBV27,-,TRBJ1-6,TGTGCCAGCCGAGAGGGGGGTTCCTATAATTCACCCCTCCACTTT,CASREGGSYNSPLHF
-,TRBV12-3/TRBV12-4,many,TRBJ2-3,TGTGCCAGCAGCCCCAGGAGGGAAGATACAGATACGCAGTATTTT,CASSPRREDTDTQYF
TRBD1,TRBV6-2/TRBV6-3,-,TRBJ2-1,TGTGCCAGCAGCCCATACAGGGGTGGCCTCAATGAGCAGTTCTTC,CASSPYRGGLNEQFF
TRBD1,TRBV12-3/TRBV12-4,-,TRBJ1-3,TGTGCCAGCAGTTTTACAGGGGTGGACACCATATATTTT,CASSFTGVDTIYF
-,TRBV9,few,TRBJ1-2,TGTGCCAGCAGAGGGGTTGGCTACACCTTC,CASRGVGYTF
-,TRBV7-6,-,TRBJ1-4,TGTGCCAGCAGCCTGCGACAGCGTGAAAGACTGTTTTTT,CASSLRQRERLFF
-,TRBV12-3/TRBV12-4,-,TRBJ1-2,TGTGCCAGCAGTCCCACCACCAGGAACTATGGCAACACCTTC,CASSPTTRNYGNTF
-,TRBV6-5,-,TRBJ1-2,TGTGCCAGCAGTCCCCAAGCAGGGATTAACTATGGCTACACCTTC,CASSPQAGINYGYTF
-,TRBV19,-,TRBJ2-7,TGTGCCAGTAATTCGGGACGGAACTACAATGAGCAGTACTTC,CASNSGRNYNEQYF
-,TRBV6-5,-,TRBJ2-7,TGTGCCTGCAGAAACCTTGCCAAAAGCTCCTACGAGCAGTACTTC,CACRNLAKSSYEQYF
-,TRBV6-5,few,TRBJ2-1,TGTGCCAGCAGTACCCGCCGGGACGAGTACAATGAGCAGTTCTTC,CASSTRRDEYNEQFF